The entry below describes one T cell receptor (beta chain). The antigen is unknown. Germline V gene sequence: CDR1 SGHNT, CDR2 YYREEE (reference sequence). The J segment lost 1 base and the V segment lost 0 bases, leaving 4 bases of the junction unmatched. The CDR3 length is 17 residues. The sample originates from a study of cytomegalovirus exposure and HLA in healthy donors. Broader study findings: Reportedly, diagnosis of cytomegalovirus status by the classifier showed high specificity and sensitivity. There were three CMV-associated chains whose specificity for CMV antigens was confirmed in vitro.

Use of 60 Vbeta and 13 Jbeta primers characterized the PCR. The protocol was immunoSEQ multiplex PCR, while the TCRdb copy is restricted to in-frame clones and leaves out a portion. The sample comprises around 100,000 clones, 81% of which are singletons, and roughly 5% rests with the top ten. The receptor was derived from a man between 35 and 55 years old in good health and CMV-seropositive. The chain uses TRBV5-4 and TRBJ2-5; 12 nucleotides align to TRBD2. The sample taken for sequencing was PBMCs. CDR3 sequence reads: CASSLGGTSGFQETQYF. The CDR3, as DNA: TGTGCCAGCAGCTTGGGGGGGACTAGCGGGTTCCAAGAGACCCAGTACTTC. Drawing the rest from reference TRBV5-4 and TRBJ2-5, the complete variable domain is ETGVTQSPTHLIKTRGQQVTLRCSSQSGHNTVSWYQQALGQGPQFIFQYYREEENGRGNFPPRFSGLQFPNYSSELNVNALELDDSALYLCASSLGGTSGFQETQYFGPGTRLLVL.